This TCR beta chain was identified in a study of control samples from healthy donors and cancer patients. The germline V gene encodes CDR1 MNHEY and CDR2 SVGAGI. V lost 6 bases and J lost 1, with 10 bases in between. CDR3 size: 14 residues. The protocol was immunoSEQ multiplex PCR, while the TCRdb copy is restricted to in-frame clones and leaves out a portion. The sample yields approximately 100,000 clones, 90% seen once. The sequenced sample was blood. The TCR was taken from a human donor in good health. The donor label of this sample is uncertain. The V call is TRBV6-5, the J call TRBJ1-3, with TRBD1 as a possible D gene (6 bases). In nucleotides, the CDR3 is TGTGCCAGCAGCCCAGGACAGTCTGGAAACACCATATATTTT. This sequence encodes CASSPGQSGNTIYF.